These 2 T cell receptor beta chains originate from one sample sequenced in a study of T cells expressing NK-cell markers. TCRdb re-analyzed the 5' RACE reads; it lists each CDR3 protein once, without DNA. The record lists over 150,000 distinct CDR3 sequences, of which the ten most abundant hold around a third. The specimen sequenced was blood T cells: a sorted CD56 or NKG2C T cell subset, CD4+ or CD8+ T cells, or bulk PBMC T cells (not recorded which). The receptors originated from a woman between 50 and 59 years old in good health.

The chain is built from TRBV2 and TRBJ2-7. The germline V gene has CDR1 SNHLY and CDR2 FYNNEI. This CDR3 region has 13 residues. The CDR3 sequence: CASIVLSSDEQYF.

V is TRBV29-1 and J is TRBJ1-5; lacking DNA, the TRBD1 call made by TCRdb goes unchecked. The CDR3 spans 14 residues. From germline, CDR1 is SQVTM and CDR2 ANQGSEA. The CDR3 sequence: CSVGGDTINQPQHF.